The 17 T cell receptor beta chains reported below all come from one sample, sequenced in a study of T cells in Graves' hyperthyroidism and ophthalmopathy. Template material for amplifying TCR beta CDR3 regions consisted of RNA transcripts. Researchers ran a first-round RT-PCR on the TCR CDR3 using the HTBI primer set. TCRdb passed the multiplex PCR reads through MiXCR, listing each CDR3 protein once. The sample shows some 620,000 distinct CDR3 sequences, 16% of them seen only once. The sequenced material came from blood. Receptors originate from a woman aged 25 to 45 with Graves' hyperthyroidism.

The V call is TRBV20-1, the J call TRBJ2-5; tentative D call: TRBD2 (7 bases). The V end was cut by 0 bases, the J end by 5 bases, with 16 bases between. The germline gives CDR1 DFQATT, CDR2 SNEGSKA (reference sequence). The CDR3 has 15 residues. CDR3 loop: CSARDIGLGGETQYF. The CDR3 DNA follows: TGCAGTGCTAGAGACATCGGACTAGGGGGGGAGACCCAGTACTTC.

V and J are TRBV20-1 and TRBJ2-3; D not certain. Looked up from germline, CDR1 is DFQATT and CDR2 is SNEGSKA (reference sequence). V lost 5 bases, J lost 0 bases, and 9 bases lay in between. This CDR3 is built from 13 residues. This chain's CDR3 is CSARIPSTDTQYF. CDR3 bases: TGCAGTGCTCGAATACCTAGCACAGATACGCAGTATTTT.

Ten or more counts support this clonotype. V usage is TRBV18 and J usage is TRBJ2-2; D is undetermined. Germline V gene lookup returns CDR1 KGHSH and CDR2 LQKENI. The CDR3 runs to 12 residues. Between the trimmed V and J ends, which lost 8 bases and 3 bases, there was a span of 7 bases. CDR3 region: CASSLDTGELFF. CDR3 nucleotide sequence: TGTGCCAGCAGCTTAGACACCGGGGAGCTGTTTTTT.

This clonotype occurred many times. DNA for the CDR3: TGCGCCAGCAGCCAAGAAGGAGGCTACGAGCAGTACTTC. Its translation is CASSQEGGYEQYF. The chain combines TRBV4-1 with TRBJ2-7; D possibly corresponds to TRBD2 (5 bases). Germline V lookup: CDR1 MGHRA, CDR2 YSYEKL. The V and J ends lost 0 bases and 3 bases respectively, with 6 bases between them. This CDR3 has 13 residues.

A few counts support this clonotype. The rearrangement uses TRBV7-6 and TRBJ1-2; D possibly corresponds to TRBD1 (5 bases). Germline CDR1 SGHVS, CDR2 FNYEAQ. The CDR3 extends over 14 amino acids. V lost 3 bases to trimming and J lost 7 bases, with 15 bases between them. Here the CDR3 reads CASSFTHSGGGYTF. The CDR3 DNA reads as TGTGCCAGCAGCTTTACACACTCCGGGGGTGGCTACACCTTC.

V and J are TRBV7-9 and TRBJ1-5; D ambiguous. Germline lookup yields CDR1 SEHNR and CDR2 FQNEAQ (reference sequence). CDR3 length: 14 amino acids. V was shortened by 5 bases and J by 3 bases, with 11 bases between the two germline ends. CDR3 in DNA: TGTGCCAGCAGCCCGGGCGGTCTCAATCAGCCCCAGCATTTT. Translating gives CASSPGGLNQPQHF. The whole variable domain, filled in from reference TRBV7-9 and TRBJ1-5, reads DTGVSQNPRHKITKRGQNVTFRCDPISEHNRLYWYRQTLGQGPEFLTYFQNEAQLEKSRLLSDRFSAERPKGSFSTLEIQRTEQGDSAMYLCASSPGGLNQPQHFGDGTRLSIL.

This clonotype has ten or more counts. The gene calls are TRBV3-1 and TRBJ2-1; D is unresolved. CDR1 is LGHDT, CDR2 YNNKEL, per germline (reference sequence). The V end was cut by 4 bases, the J end by 3 bases, with 16 bases between. The CDR3 is made up of 16 amino acids. The CDR3 DNA is TGTGCCAGCAGCCTCATGGGCCCAGTCTACTACAATGAGCAGTTCTTC. This gives the protein CASSLMGPVYYNEQFF.

This clonotype was recorded many times. The chain is built from TRBV6-2 or TRBV6-3 and TRBJ2-2; D gene uncertain. The CDR3 extends over 13 amino acids. Trimming cost V 6 bases and J 4 bases, with 9 bases left between them. The germline gives CDR1 MNHEY, CDR2 SVGEGT. The CDR3 region is CASRDPGTGELFF. The CDR3 DNA is TGTGCCAGCAGGGACCCGGGCACCGGGGAGCTGTTTTTT.

This clonotype was found many times. The chain is built from TRBV12-5 and TRBJ2-7; 8 bases align to TRBD1. This CDR3 is 14 amino acids long. Germline values: CDR1 LGHNT, CDR2 FRNRAP. V was clipped by 7 bases and J by 5 bases; unmatched bases: 10. The CDR3 sequence is CASAPDRVGDEQYF. CDR3 DNA: TGTGCTAGTGCCCCGGACAGGGTGGGCGACGAGCAGTACTTC.

The rearrangement joins TRBV28 to TRBJ1-3, with TRBD1 matching over 7 bases. This CDR3 is 15 amino acids long. CDR1 is MDHEN and CDR2 is SYDVKM in the germline V gene. Unmatched junction bases numbered 8, after V lost 7 bases and J lost 2 bases. CDR3 amino acids: CASIPAGGAGNTIYF. DNA of the CDR3: TGTGCCAGCATCCCCGCAGGGGGGGCTGGAAACACCATATATTTT.

The CDR3: CSARAFQNTADTQYF. CDR3 nucleotide sequence: TGCAGTGCTAGAGCCTTTCAGAATACTGCAGATACGCAGTATTTT. V gene TRBV20-1 combines with J gene TRBJ2-3, with D unresolved. V was shortened by 1 base and J by 4 bases, with 15 bases between the two germline ends. Germline CDR1 reads DFQATT; CDR2 reads SNEGSKA (reference sequence). The CDR3 is 15 residues long.

This clonotype was picked up many times. The chain uses TRBV28 and TRBJ2-3, with D perhaps TRBD1 (5 bases). V was clipped by 7 bases and J by 0 bases, with 14 bases between them. The CDR3 is made up of 15 amino acids. Germline CDR1 and CDR2: MDHEN and SYDVKM. The CDR3 here is CASIPQETSTDTQYF. The DNA for the CDR3 is TGTGCCAGCATCCCACAGGAGACGAGCACAGATACGCAGTATTTT.

This clonotype was seen more than once but under ten times. The chain combines TRBV5-1 with TRBJ1-1; 7 nucleotides line up with TRBD1. CDR3 length: 16 amino acids. The germline CDR1 and CDR2 sequences are SGHRS and YFSETQ. V was clipped by 1 base and J by 6 bases; unmatched bases: 12. CDR3 in amino acids: CASSLTSTGSKAEAFF. The CDR3 DNA sequence: TGCGCCAGCAGCTTGACTTCGACAGGGTCGAAGGCTGAAGCTTTCTTT.

This clonotype was seen at least ten times. This chain links TRBV6-2 or TRBV6-3 with TRBJ2-3; no firm D call. CDR1 is MNHEY, CDR2 SVGEGT, per germline. The CDR3 has 13 amino acids. V was trimmed by 5 bases and J by 0 bases, leaving 6 bases between them. This CDR3 reads CASSHDSTDTQYF. In nucleotides, the CDR3 is TGTGCCAGCAGTCATGACAGCACAGATACGCAGTATTTT.

There are a few counts of this clonotype. The chain joins TRBV18 to TRBJ1-4, with no clear D. Trimming pared 0 bases from V and 7 bases from J, leaving 9 bases between. Germline-derived CDR1 and CDR2 are KGHSH and LQKENI. CDR3 length: 14 amino acids. CDR3 in amino acids: CASSPPGRPEKLFF. The CDR3 DNA reads as TGTGCCAGCTCACCACCGGGGAGACCTGAAAAACTGTTTTTT.

This clonotype appeared many times. This sequence joins TRBV27 and TRBJ2-5; D uncertain. Germline values: CDR1 MNHEY, CDR2 SMNVEV (reference sequence). There are 16 residues in the CDR3. The V end was cut by 5 bases, the J end by 1 base, with 17 bases between. In DNA, the CDR3 is TGTGCCAGCAGTCCTGAGGACGGATCCCTCCAAGAGACCCAGTACTTC. Translating gives CASSPEDGSLQETQYF.

This clonotype came up many times. The chain recombines TRBV6-2 or TRBV6-3 with TRBJ2-1; 9 bases are a match to TRBD2. Germline assignment: CDR1 MNHEY and CDR2 SVGEGT. Trimming took 7 bases from V and 8 from J; bases not matched to a gene: 12. The CDR3 is made up of 15 amino acids. CDR3 sequence (DNA): TGTGCCAGCATTCCCACCGGGACTAGCCTACATGAGCAGTTCTTC. Its protein product is CASIPTGTSLHEQFF.